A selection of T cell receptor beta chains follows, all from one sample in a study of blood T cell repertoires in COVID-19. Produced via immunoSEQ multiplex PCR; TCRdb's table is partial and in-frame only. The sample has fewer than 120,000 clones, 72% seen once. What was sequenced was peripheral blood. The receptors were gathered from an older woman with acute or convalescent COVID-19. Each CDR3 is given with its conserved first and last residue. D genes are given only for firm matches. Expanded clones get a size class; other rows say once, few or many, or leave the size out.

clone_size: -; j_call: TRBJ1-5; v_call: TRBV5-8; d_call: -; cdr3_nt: TGTGCCAGCAGCTTGGTTGAGGGAGATCAGCCCCAGCATTTT; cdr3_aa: CASSLVEGDQPQHF
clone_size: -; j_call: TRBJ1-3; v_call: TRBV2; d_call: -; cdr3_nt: TGTGCCAGCATGATACAGGGCTCTGGAAACACCATATATTTT; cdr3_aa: CASMIQGSGNTIYF
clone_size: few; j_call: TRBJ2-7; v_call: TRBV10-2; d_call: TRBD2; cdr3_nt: TGCGCCAGCAGCCTAGCGGGGGCCTCCTACGAGCAGTACTTC; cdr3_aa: CASSLAGASYEQYF
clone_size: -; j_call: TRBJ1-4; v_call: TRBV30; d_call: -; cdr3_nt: TGTGCCTGGAGCGAGTACAGGGATGAAAAACTGTTTTTT; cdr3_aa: CAWSEYRDEKLFF
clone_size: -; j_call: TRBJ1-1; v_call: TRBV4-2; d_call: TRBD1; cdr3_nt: TGTGCCAGCAGCCAAGGACAGGGGGCGCAGACTGAAGCTTTCTTT; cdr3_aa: CASSQGQGAQTEAFF
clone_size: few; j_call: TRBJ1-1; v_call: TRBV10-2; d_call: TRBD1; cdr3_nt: TGCGCCAGCAGTGGACAGGGTGGCACTGAAGCTTTCTTT; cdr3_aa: CASSGQGGTEAFF
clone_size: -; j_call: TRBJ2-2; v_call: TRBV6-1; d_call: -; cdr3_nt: TGTGCCAGCAGTCAAGTCGGGGGGCGAGGCGGCGGGGAGCTGTTTTTT; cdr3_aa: CASSQVGGRGGGELFF
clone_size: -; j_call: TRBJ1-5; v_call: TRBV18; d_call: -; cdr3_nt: TGTGCCAGCTCACCGGTGAGGGGAGGGAATCAGCCCCAGCATTTT; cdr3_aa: CASSPVRGGNQPQHF
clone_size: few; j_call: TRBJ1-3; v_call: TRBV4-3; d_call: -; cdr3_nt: TGCGCCAGCAGCCAAGATCCGACAGGCCGCTCTGGAAACACCATATATTTT; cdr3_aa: CASSQDPTGRSGNTIYF
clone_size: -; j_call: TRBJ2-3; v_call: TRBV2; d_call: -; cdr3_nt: TGTGCCAGCAGACGAACAGAATCAGATACGCAGTATTTT; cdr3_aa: CASRRTESDTQYF
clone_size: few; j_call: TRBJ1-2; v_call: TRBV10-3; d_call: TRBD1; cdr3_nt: TGTGCCATCAGCCTAGACAGGGGGCAGGGTGGCTACACCTTC; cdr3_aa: CAISLDRGQGGYTF
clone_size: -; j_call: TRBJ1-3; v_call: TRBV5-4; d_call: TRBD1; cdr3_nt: TGTGCCAGCAGCCCCAGACAGGGTTCAGGAAACACCATATATTTT; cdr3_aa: CASSPRQGSGNTIYF
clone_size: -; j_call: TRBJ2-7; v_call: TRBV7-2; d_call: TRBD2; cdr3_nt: TGTGCCAGCAGCTTAGGGGACAGGGGACTAGCGGGGGGGCGTGAGCAGTACTTC; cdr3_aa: CASSLGDRGLAGGREQYF
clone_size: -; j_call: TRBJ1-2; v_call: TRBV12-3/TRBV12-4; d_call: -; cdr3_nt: TGTGCCAGCAGTTTCTTCAGCTATGGCTACACCTTC; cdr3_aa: CASSFFSYGYTF
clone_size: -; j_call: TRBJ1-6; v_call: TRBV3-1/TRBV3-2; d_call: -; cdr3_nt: TGTGCCAGCAGTCGAACGATTACAGGGAGCTCCTATAATTCACCCCTCCACTTT; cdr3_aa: CASSRTITGSSYNSPLHF
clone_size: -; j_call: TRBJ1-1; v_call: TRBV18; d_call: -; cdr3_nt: TGTGCCAGCTCACGAACCGGGACGGGAGACGGGAGCGCTTTCTTT; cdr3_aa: CASSRTGTGDGSAFF
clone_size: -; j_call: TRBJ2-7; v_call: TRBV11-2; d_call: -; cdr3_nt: TGTGCCAGCAGCCCTAGAGGGTCCTACGAGCAGTACTTC; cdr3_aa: CASSPRGSYEQYF